The sample holds one count of the clone carrying this TCR beta chain. The antigen remains unidentified. Next came a second PCR, run for about 7 to 12 cycles, which used a sample-barcoded 5' primer along with a J-beta primer mix. TCRdb processed the 5' RACE reads anew with MiXCR; each CDR3 protein has one entry. The repertoire has about 780,000 distinct CDR3 sequences, about 47% of them found once; the top ten carry 15% to 20%. This sample was included in a study of blood T cells in healthy people across ages. The CDR3 consists of 14 residues. Trimming pared 2 bases from V and 7 bases from J, leaving 12 bases between. Germline values: CDR1 MNHNY, CDR2 SVGAGI (reference sequence). Study conclusions and caveats: TCR beta diversity, measured per million T cells, fell in a roughly linear way with age. Higher diversity and more naive CD4+ cells were features of long-lived donors, compared to aged donors.

The clonotype was recovered from a man older than 75 in good health. V is TRBV6-6 and J is TRBJ1-5; weak D call: TRBD1 (5 bases). Sequencing was done on a sample of blood. CDR3 region: CASSYRSGPQPQHF. The CDR3 DNA reads as TGTGCCAGCAGTTACCGGTCAGGGCCGCAGCCCCAGCATTTT.